These 24 T cell receptor beta chains were all obtained from the same sample, sequenced in a study of OX40 agonist ivuxolimab in advanced cancers. The library relied on the immunoSEQ multiplex PCR assay. Imported from immuneACCESS, the table was reduced by TCRdb to in-frame sequences with V and J called. These copies leave out some clones; in studies compared against another copy, an unresolved V gene accounts for under half, and the cause of the remainder is not known. The sample has fewer than 90,000 clones on record, about 90% of them singletons. About 0.8% of the sample is in the top ten clones. The sample here was CD4+ or CD8+ T cells sorted from blood, taken in a trial of the OX40 agonist ivuxolimab. The receptors stem from an adult with an advanced solid tumor such as melanoma, head and neck, liver or kidney cancer.

The chain is built from TRBV28 and TRBJ2-1; 8 bases are shared with TRBD2. The junction had 13 bases not matched to a gene; V was cut back by 5 bases and J by 7 bases. The germline gives CDR1 MDHEN, CDR2 SYDVKM. This CDR3 is built from 16 residues. The CDR3 sequence: CASSMRGHLAGNEQFF. The CDR3, as DNA: TGTGCCAGCAGTATGCGGGGGCATCTAGCGGGTAATGAGCAGTTCTTC.

The chain has TRBV30 and TRBJ2-7, with TRBD1 matching over 7 bases. This CDR3 is built from 18 residues. CDR1 and CDR2 (germline): GTSNPN, SVGIG (reference sequence). J was trimmed by 3 bases and V by 1 base; bases with no gene match: 18. The CDR3 here is CAWSGPRQGAPPHYEQYF. Written as DNA, the CDR3 is TGTGCCTGGAGTGGCCCCAGACAGGGAGCCCCACCGCACTACGAGCAGTACTTC.

The chain recombines TRBV28 with TRBJ1-2; D call uncertain. In germline, CDR1 is MDHEN, CDR2 SYDVKM. With 10 bases removed from V and 7 bases from J, the gap between germline ends came to 16 bases. The CDR3 is 12 amino acids. This CDR3 is CAIKTVIRGYTF. CDR3 in DNA: TGTGCCATCAAGACCGTCATCCGTGGCTACACCTTC.

The V and J genes are TRBV9 and TRBJ2-5, with 8 bases matching TRBD2. V shed 4 bases and J 4 bases; nucleotides not matched to a gene: 9. Germline CDR1 reads SGDLS; CDR2 reads YYNGEE. The CDR3 has 15 amino acids. CDR3 in amino acids: CASSPLAGGRETQYF. In nucleotides, the CDR3 is TGTGCCAGCAGCCCCCTCGCGGGAGGAAGAGAGACCCAGTACTTC.

The CDR3 DNA follows: TGTGCCAGCAGCTTAGATGGGACAGGCAATGAAAAACTGTTTTTT. Translating it yields CASSLDGTGNEKLFF. V gene TRBV11-2 combines with J gene TRBJ1-4; 8 bases agree with TRBD1. Germline values: CDR1 SGHAT, CDR2 FQNNGV. The CDR3 contains 15 residues. Unmatched junction bases numbered 2, after V lost 0 bases and J lost 5 bases.

The chain joins TRBV7-8 to TRBJ2-1; D possibly matches TRBD1 or TRBD2 (6 bases each). Germline CDR1 is SGHVS and CDR2 is FQNEAQ. V was shortened by 11 bases and J by 10 bases, with 15 bases between the two germline ends. CDR3 length: 11 residues. The CDR3 spells CALGGGREQFF. In DNA, the CDR3 is TGTGCCCTAGGGGGAGGACGGGAGCAGTTCTTC.

The chain carries TRBV18 and TRBJ1-3, with D possibly matching TRBD1 (5 bases). The ends were cut back, 2 bases at V and 0 bases at J, with 5 bases in the middle. Germline CDR1 reads KGHSH; CDR2 reads LQKENI. The CDR3 contains 14 residues. The CDR3 loop reads CASSPGGSGNTIYF. Here the CDR3 DNA reads TGTGCCAGCTCACCAGGGGGCTCTGGAAACACCATATATTTT.

This chain joins TRBV5-1 and TRBJ2-4; the match to TRBD1 covers 8 bases. V was pared by 6 bases and J by 3 bases, with 5 bases of the junction left unmatched. Germline V CDR1 and CDR2: SGHRS, YFSETQ. This CDR3 has 14 residues. CDR3 nucleotide sequence: TGCGCCAGCAATTCAGGGACAGGCAAAAACATTCAGTACTTC. As protein: CASNSGTGKNIQYF.

The chain links TRBV2 to TRBJ2-5; unclear D gene. V was clipped by 3 bases and J by 5 bases, with 7 bases between them. Germline V gene data show CDR1 as SNHLY and CDR2 as FYNNEI. The CDR3 is 12 amino acids. CDR3 bases: TGTGCCAGCAGTGAGATACAGGAGACCCAGTACTTC. This codes for CASSEIQETQYF. The whole variable domain, filled in from reference TRBV2 and TRBJ2-5, reads EPEVTQTPSHQVTQMGQEVILRCVPISNHLYFYWYRQILGQKVEFLVSFYNNEISEKSEIFDDQFSVERPDGSNFTLKIRSTKLEDSAMYFCASSEIQETQYFGPGTRLLVL.

This CDR3 is CATQSSSYEQYF. CDR3 nucleotides: TGTGCCACCCAGTCGAGCTCCTACGAGCAGTACTTC. V and J are TRBV28 and TRBJ2-7; D gene uncertain. Trimming pared 10 bases from V and 0 bases from J, leaving 10 bases between. This CDR3 region has 12 residues. CDR1 and CDR2 (germline): MDHEN, SYDVKM.

V is TRBV15 and J is TRBJ2-7, with D uncertain. The germline gives CDR1 LNHNV, CDR2 YYDKDF (reference sequence). The CDR3 runs 14 residues. Between the trimmed V and J ends, which lost 0 bases and 6 bases, there was a span of 12 bases. CDR3 loop: CATSRDPSPTEQYF. The CDR3 DNA is TGTGCCACCAGCAGAGATCCGAGTCCCACCGAGCAGTACTTC.

The chain is built from TRBV9 and TRBJ2-7; D remains ambiguous. In germline, CDR1 is SGDLS, CDR2 YYNGEE. V lost 0 bases, J lost 4 bases, and 11 bases lay in between. The CDR3 has 14 residues. The CDR3 loop is CASSVDIYSYEQYF. The CDR3 DNA is TGTGCCAGCAGCGTAGACATCTACTCATACGAGCAGTACTTC.

This chain connects TRBV7-6 to TRBJ2-6, with 10 bases aligning to TRBD2. Losses at the gene ends were 4 bases for V and 2 bases for J; bases not matched to a gene: 11. CDR3 size: 19 residues. CDR1 and CDR2 (germline): SGHVS, FNYEAQ. CDR3 nucleotide sequence: TGTGCCAGCAGCTCGATGGCTAGCGGGAGTGGGACTGGGGCCAACGTCCTGACTTTC. It encodes CASSSMASGSGTGANVLTF.

This clone was seen just once. The chain couples TRBV12-5 to TRBJ2-1; possible D gene TRBD2, 6 bases. In germline, CDR1 is LGHNT, CDR2 FRNRAP. The CDR3 has 13 amino acids. Trimming left V 3 bases short and J 10 bases short, with 13 bases between. DNA of the CDR3: TGTGCTAGTGGTTTCGGAGGGGAACGGGAGCAGTTCTTC. It translates to CASGFGGEREQFF. The variable domain in full, with the rest retrieved from reference TRBV12-5 and TRBJ2-1, is DARVTQTPRHKVTEMGQEVTMRCQPILGHNTVFWYRQTMMQGLELLAYFRNRAPLDDSGMPKDRFSAEMPDATLATLKIQPSEPRDSAVYFCASGFGGEREQFFGPGTRLTVL.

The chain has TRBV10-2 and TRBJ1-5, with 7 bases fitting TRBD1. With 5 bases clipped from V and 7 bases from J, the junction kept 8 bases outside the gene matches. The germline CDR1 and CDR2 sequences are WSHSY and SAAADI. This CDR3 spans 14 amino acids. CDR3 in amino acids: CASSREGARQPQHF. The CDR3 DNA reads TGCGCCAGCAGTCGAGAGGGGGCTAGGCAGCCCCAGCATTTT.

The chain employs TRBV30 and TRBJ2-2; 7 bases agree with TRBD1. Germline loops: CDR1 GTSNPN, CDR2 SVGIG (reference sequence). After removal of 0 bases from V and 7 bases from J, the junction contained 5 bases not matched to a gene. The CDR3 is 14 residues long. The DNA for the CDR3 is TGTGCCTGGAGTGTAGACAGGGAAGGCGGGGAGCTGTTTTTT. It yields the protein CAWSVDREGGELFF.

The chain combines TRBV5-1 with TRBJ2-2; no clear D. This CDR3 has 14 residues. Germline-derived CDR1 and CDR2 are SGHRS and YFSETQ. Trimming took 2 bases from V and 0 from J, leaving 5 bases between them. CDR3 in DNA: TGCGCCAGCAGCTTAACGACGAACACCGGGGAGCTGTTTTTT. Translating it yields CASSLTTNTGELFF.

V is TRBV18 and J is TRBJ2-7; 8 bases are a match to TRBD2. V was clipped by 3 bases and J by 4 bases; unmatched bases: 5. Germline V CDR1 and CDR2: KGHSH, LQKENI. This CDR3 region has 14 residues. The CDR3 bases are TGTGCCAGCTCACCGACTATAGCGGGATACGAGCAGTACTTC. This codes for CASSPTIAGYEQYF.

The rearrangement uses TRBV2 and TRBJ2-7; D perhaps matches TRBD2 (5 bases). This CDR3 has 13 amino acids. V was clipped by 3 bases and J by 1 base, with 7 bases between them. Germline-derived CDR1 and CDR2 are SNHLY and FYNNEI. DNA for the CDR3: TGTGCCAGCAGTGATCCGGGGTCCTACGAGCAGTACTTC. As protein: CASSDPGSYEQYF.

The rearrangement uses TRBV29-1 and TRBJ2-6; 7 positions match TRBD2. Germline V CDR1 and CDR2: SQVTM, ANQGSEA. This CDR3 is built from 15 residues. J gave up 0 bases and V 4 bases, and 3 bases lay outside the gene matches. The CDR3 reads CSVGGLPSGANVLTF. Here the CDR3 DNA reads TGCAGCGTTGGGGGACTACCCTCTGGGGCCAACGTCCTGACTTTC.

This chain connects TRBV5-1 to TRBJ2-1; 7 bases match TRBD2. CDR3 length: 19 amino acids. Trimming at V came to 5 bases and at J to 8 bases, leaving 25 bases not matched to a gene. Germline V gene sequence: CDR1 SGHRS, CDR2 YFSETQ. The CDR3 here is CASSSRPRLGEGRGDEQFF. The CDR3 DNA reads TGCGCCAGCAGTTCACGACCTCGCTTAGGGGAGGGCCGGGGCGATGAGCAGTTCTTC. The full variable domain, completed using reference TRBV5-1 and TRBJ2-1, is KAGVTQTPRYLIKTRGQQVTLSCSPISGHRSVSWYQQTPGQGLQFLFEYFSETQRNKGNFPGRFSGRQFSNSRSEMNVSTLELGDSALYLCASSSRPRLGEGRGDEQFFGPGTRLTVL.

J is TRBJ2-3 and V is TRBV6-1; 7 positions match TRBD2. J lost 2 bases, V lost 7 bases, and 6 bases had no gene match. Germline V lookup: CDR1 MNHNS, CDR2 SASEGT. This CDR3 has 14 residues. CDR3 nucleotides: TGTGCCAGCACCCAAGCGGGGTACACAGATACGCAGTATTTT. Its translation is CASTQAGYTDTQYF.

The CDR3 DNA is TGTGCCAGCACCAGAACGGGTGGCTACAATGAGCAGTTCTTC. This translates into CASTRTGGYNEQFF. The chain employs TRBV7-8 and TRBJ2-1; D unresolved. Looked up from germline, CDR1 is SGHVS and CDR2 is FQNEAQ. The CDR3 is 14 residues long. The germline V and J ends were trimmed by 7 bases and 3 bases, with 13 bases remaining between them.

This chain uses TRBV30 with TRBJ2-3; D is undetermined. Germline CDR1 reads GTSNPN; CDR2 reads SVGIG (reference sequence). This CDR3 region has 15 residues. V was trimmed by 1 base and J by 2 bases, leaving 13 bases between them. CDR3 nucleotides: TGTGCCTGGAGTGGGGTTAACCCTTACACAGATACGCAGTATTTT. It codes for CAWSGVNPYTDTQYF.